These 7 T cell receptor beta chains came from one sample sequenced in a study of blood T cell repertoires in COVID-19. Sequencing used immunoSEQ multiplex PCR; TCRdb keeps in-frame clones, though not all of them. The repertoire holds 200,000 to 300,000 clones, with about 90% as singletons. The sequencing sample was made of peripheral blood. Receptor source: a man aged 30 to 39 with COVID-19, enrolled during active disease.

The V and J genes are TRBV28 and TRBJ1-2, with D possibly TRBD1 on 5 matching bases. Germline CDR1 and CDR2: MDHEN and SYDVKM. V was clipped by 10 bases and J by 4 bases, with 16 bases between them. The CDR3 has 13 amino acids. This chain's CDR3 is CATRGSRTYGYTF. DNA of the CDR3: TGTGCCACAAGGGGTAGTAGGACCTATGGCTACACCTTC.

The rearrangement joins TRBV5-5 to TRBJ1-2, with 8 bases that match TRBD1. Germline V gives CDR1 SGHKS, CDR2 YYEKEE (reference sequence). This CDR3 region has 14 residues. The ends lost 3 bases at V and 7 bases at J; junction bases unmatched: 8. CDR3 coding DNA: TGTGCCAGCAGCTCCGAGGACAGGGTGGGTGGCTACACCTTC. Protein product: CASSSEDRVGGYTF.

The chain is built from TRBV14 and TRBJ1-1; the D is unclear. Per the germline V gene, CDR1 is SGHDN and CDR2 is FVKESK. Trimming shortened V by 2 bases and J by 4 bases, and 11 bases separated the two germline ends. CDR3 length equals 14 residues. The CDR3 region is CASSQSSLITEAFF. The CDR3 nucleotides are TGTGCCAGCAGCCAATCAAGCTTGATCACTGAAGCTTTCTTT. The full variable domain, completed using reference TRBV14 and TRBJ1-1, is EAGVTQFPSHSVIEKGQTVTLRCDPISGHDNLYWYRRVMGKEIKFLLHFVKESKQDESGMPNNRFLAERTGGTYSTLKVQPAELEDSGVYFCASSQSSLITEAFFGQGTRLTVV.

The V gene is TRBV19, the J gene TRBJ2-3, with 10 bases that match TRBD2. The CDR3 consists of 17 residues. J lost 2 bases, V lost 1 base, and 6 bases had no gene match. In germline, CDR1 is LNHDA, CDR2 SQIVND (reference sequence). The CDR3 region is CASSIGSSGGLTDTQYF. CDR3 sequence (DNA): TGTGCCAGTAGTATAGGGAGTAGCGGGGGGCTCACAGATACGCAGTATTTT.

The chain has TRBV10-3 and TRBJ1-1, with TRBD1 as a possible D gene (6 bases). This CDR3 is built from 14 residues. The V end lost 2 bases, the J end lost 6 bases, and 13 bases lay between the germline ends. In germline, CDR1 is ENHRY, CDR2 SYGVKD. In DNA form, the CDR3 reads TGTGCCATCAGTGAGGGGAACAGGGCACCTGAAGCTTTCTTT. Amino acid sequence: CAISEGNRAPEAFF.

This chain joins TRBV11-1 and TRBJ2-6; 7 nucleotides match TRBD1. CDR1 is SGHAT, CDR2 FQDESV, per germline (reference sequence). This CDR3 is built from 15 residues. J was trimmed by 6 bases and V by 6 bases; bases with no gene match: 8. The CDR3 bases are TGTGCCAGCAGACTAGGGACAGTCCCGGCCAACGTCCTGACTTTC. It is translated as CASRLGTVPANVLTF.

The CDR3 reads CASSESKVGGVGHPEGRDNQPQHF. DNA for the CDR3: TGCGCCAGCAGTGAGTCGAAGGTAGGAGGGGTCGGGCACCCTGAGGGTAGGGACAATCAGCCCCAGCATTTT. This chain links TRBV10-1 with TRBJ1-5; D is possibly TRBD1 (5 bases). The CDR3 contains 24 residues. V was cut by 0 bases and J by 3 bases, with 36 bases left in between. Germline CDR1 and CDR2: WNHNN and SYGVQD (reference sequence).